Sequencing of this TCR beta chain was carried out in a study of blood T cell repertoires in COVID-19. As for the study in general: From T cells, B-cell-depleted T cells, or PBMCs came the material, which was cDNA or gDNA.

V lost 6 bases to trimming and J lost 2 bases; unmatched junction nucleotides: 7. This CDR3 region has 14 residues. Germline V gene lookup returns CDR1 SGHRS and CDR2 YFSETQ. This table comes from immunoSEQ multiplex PCR, and its TCRdb copy is limited to in-frame clones, with some not included. In the table there are around 170,000 clones, around 89% of which are singletons. This clonotype originated in a man between 60 and 75 years old with acute or convalescent COVID-19. Sequenced sample: peripheral blood. The rearrangement uses TRBV5-1 and TRBJ1-1, with 7 bases that match TRBD1. CDR3 region: CASTWTGPNTEAFF. The CDR3 coding sequence is TGCGCCAGCACCTGGACAGGACCAAACACTGAAGCTTTCTTT.